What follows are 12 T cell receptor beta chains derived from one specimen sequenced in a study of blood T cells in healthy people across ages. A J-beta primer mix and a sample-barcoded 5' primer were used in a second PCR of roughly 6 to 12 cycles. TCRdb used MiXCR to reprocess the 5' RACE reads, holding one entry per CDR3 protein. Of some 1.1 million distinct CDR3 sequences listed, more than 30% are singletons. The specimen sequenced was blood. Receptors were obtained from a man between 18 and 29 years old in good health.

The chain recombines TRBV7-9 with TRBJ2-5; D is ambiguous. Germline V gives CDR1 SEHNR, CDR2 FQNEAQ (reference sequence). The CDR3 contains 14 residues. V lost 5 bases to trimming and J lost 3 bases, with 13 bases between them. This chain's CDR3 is CASSVSNVEETQYF. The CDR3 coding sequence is TGTGCCAGCAGCGTGTCCAACGTGGAAGAGACCCAGTACTTC.

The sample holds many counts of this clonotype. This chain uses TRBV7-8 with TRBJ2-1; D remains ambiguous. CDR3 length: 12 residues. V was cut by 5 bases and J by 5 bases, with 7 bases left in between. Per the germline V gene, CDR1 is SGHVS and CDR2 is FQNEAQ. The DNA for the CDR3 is TGTGCCAGCAGCCCCACTGACAATGAGCAGTTCTTC. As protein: CASSPTDNEQFF.

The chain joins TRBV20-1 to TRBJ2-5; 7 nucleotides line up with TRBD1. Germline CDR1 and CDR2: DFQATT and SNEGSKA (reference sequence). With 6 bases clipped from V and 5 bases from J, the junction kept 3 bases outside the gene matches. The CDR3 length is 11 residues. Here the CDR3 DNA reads TGCAGTGCCGACAGGGTCGAGACCCAGTACTTC. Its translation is CSADRVETQYF.

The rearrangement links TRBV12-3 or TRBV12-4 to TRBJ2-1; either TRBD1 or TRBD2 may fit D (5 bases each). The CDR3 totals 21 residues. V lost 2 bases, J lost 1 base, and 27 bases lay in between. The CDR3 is CASSLLPLTAPMRGSYNEQFF. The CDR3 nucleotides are TGTGCCAGCAGTTTATTGCCTCTGACCGCTCCCATGAGGGGTTCCTACAATGAGCAGTTCTTC.

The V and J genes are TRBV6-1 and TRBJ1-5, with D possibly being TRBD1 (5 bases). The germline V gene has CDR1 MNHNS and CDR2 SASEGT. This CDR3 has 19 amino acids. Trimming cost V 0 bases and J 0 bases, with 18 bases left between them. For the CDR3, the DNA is TGTGCCAGCAGTGAAGCGCCTGGGACCGAGAGGACTAGCAATCAGCCCCAGCATTTT. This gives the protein CASSEAPGTERTSNQPQHF.

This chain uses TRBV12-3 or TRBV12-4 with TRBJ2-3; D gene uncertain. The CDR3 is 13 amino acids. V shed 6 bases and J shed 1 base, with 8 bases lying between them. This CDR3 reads CASSKRRTDTQYF. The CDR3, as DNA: TGTGCCAGCAGCAAGCGCCGCACAGATACGCAGTATTTT.

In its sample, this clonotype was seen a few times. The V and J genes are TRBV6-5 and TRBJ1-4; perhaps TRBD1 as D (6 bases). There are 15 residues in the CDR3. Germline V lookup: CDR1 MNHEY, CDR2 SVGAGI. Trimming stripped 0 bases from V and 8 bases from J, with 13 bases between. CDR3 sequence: CASSYSRGGGEKLFF. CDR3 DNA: TGTGCCAGCAGTTACTCGAGAGGGGGAGGCGAAAAACTGTTTTTT.

The CDR3 DNA reads as TGCGCCAGCAGCCAAAACCAGGACAGATACTATGGCTACACCTTC. The encoded protein is CASSQNQDRYYGYTF. The rearrangement uses TRBV4-1 and TRBJ1-2; possible D gene TRBD1, 6 bases. V dropped 2 bases and J dropped 3 bases, with 13 bases sitting between them. CDR3 length: 15 residues. The germline gives CDR1 MGHRA, CDR2 YSYEKL.

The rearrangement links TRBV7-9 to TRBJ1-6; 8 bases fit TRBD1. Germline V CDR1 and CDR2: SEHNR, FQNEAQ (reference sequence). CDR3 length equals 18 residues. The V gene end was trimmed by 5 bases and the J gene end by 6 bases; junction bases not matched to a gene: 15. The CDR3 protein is CASSLNKGQGGGNSPLHF. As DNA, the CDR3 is TGTGCCAGCAGCCTTAACAAAGGACAGGGAGGAGGTAATTCACCCCTCCACTTT.

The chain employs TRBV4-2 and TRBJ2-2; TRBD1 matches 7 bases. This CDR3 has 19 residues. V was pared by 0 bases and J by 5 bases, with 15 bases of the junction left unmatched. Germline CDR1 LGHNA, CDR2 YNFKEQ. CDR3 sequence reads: CASSQDPVQGVGGTGELFF. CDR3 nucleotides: TGTGCCAGCAGCCAAGATCCCGTGCAGGGGGTGGGTGGAACCGGGGAGCTGTTTTTT.

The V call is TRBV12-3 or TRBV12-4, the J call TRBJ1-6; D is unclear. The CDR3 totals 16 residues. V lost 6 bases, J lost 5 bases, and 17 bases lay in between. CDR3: CASSRGGVKDNSPLHF. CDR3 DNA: TGTGCCAGCAGCCGCGGCGGGGTAAAGGATAATTCACCCCTCCACTTT.

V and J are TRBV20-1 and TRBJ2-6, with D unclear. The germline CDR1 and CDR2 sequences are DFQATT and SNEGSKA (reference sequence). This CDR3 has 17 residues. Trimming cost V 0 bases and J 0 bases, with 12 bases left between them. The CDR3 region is CSAREARTPSGANVLTF. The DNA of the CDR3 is TGCAGTGCTAGAGAGGCACGGACGCCCTCTGGGGCCAACGTCCTGACTTTC.